The 5 T cell receptor beta chains listed next were all sequenced from one sample in a study of cytotoxic CD8 clonotypes in ibrutinib-treated CLL (dated by TCRdb to the early 2020s). Libraries were constructed by the immunoSEQ multiplex PCR assay. Sourced from immuneACCESS, this table was stored by TCRdb with only in-frame sequences that have V and J called. A share of the clones is absent; for the studies checked, an unresolved V gene accounts for under half, and the remainder has no known explanation. Counted in this sample were roughly 70,000 clones; 70% to 90% of them appeared once. More than 7.5% of the sample is in the top ten clones. According to the study, the label for this sample's time point signals: progressive disease on ibrutinib. The starting material was PBMCs, obtained at disease progression, from a patient treated with ibrutinib. These receptors were obtained from a human donor with chronic lymphocytic leukemia.

The chain is built from TRBV7-9 and TRBJ1-2, with TRBD1 matching 7 bases. The CDR3 is made up of 14 amino acids. Germline V gene lookup returns CDR1 SEHNR and CDR2 FQNEAQ (reference sequence). V lost 5 bases and J lost 4; bases outside the gene matches: 7. CDR3 sequence (DNA): TGTGCCAGCAGCGGCCAGACAGGGTCCTATGGCTACACCTTC. Translation gives CASSGQTGSYGYTF.

The chain carries TRBV20-1 and TRBJ2-7; TRBD1 is a possible D gene (5 bases). Germline loops: CDR1 DFQATT, CDR2 SNEGSKA (reference sequence). The CDR3 extends over 11 amino acids. With 4 bases removed from V and 4 bases from J, the gap between germline ends came to 8 bases. Here the CDR3 reads CSATGLYEQYF. CDR3 sequence (DNA): TGCAGTGCTACAGGGTTGTACGAGCAGTACTTC.

This chain links TRBV9 with TRBJ2-1; D is uncertain. The V end was cut by 1 base, the J end by 5 bases, with 1 base between. CDR3 length: 11 amino acids. Germline lookup yields CDR1 SGDLS and CDR2 YYNGEE. Here the CDR3 DNA reads TGTGCCAGCAGCGTACACAATGAGCAGTTCTTC. Its translation is CASSVHNEQFF.

This clone came up a few times. J is TRBJ2-3 and V is TRBV4-2; no definite D call. CDR3 length: 15 residues. Germline CDR1 and CDR2: LGHNA and YNFKEQ. With 6 bases removed from V and 5 bases from J, the gap between germline ends came to 18 bases. This CDR3 reads CASSNSLVVGDTQYF. CDR3 bases: TGTGCCAGCAGTAACTCCTTAGTTGTTGGAGATACGCAGTATTTT.

This chain connects TRBV19 to TRBJ2-7; unclear D gene. Germline CDR1 reads LNHDA; CDR2 reads SQIVND (reference sequence). This CDR3 region has 19 residues. V dropped 3 bases and J dropped 3 bases, with 27 bases sitting between them. CDR3 sequence: CASSILPAQKERLNYEQYF. As DNA, the CDR3 is TGTGCCAGTAGTATTTTGCCCGCGCAGAAAGAACGATTAAACTACGAGCAGTACTTC.